Following are 11 T cell receptor beta chains from one sample sequenced in a study of T-cell memory formation after mild COVID-19. TCRdb called the 5' RACE reads again in MiXCR, with one record for every CDR3 protein. This sample has approximately 150,000 distinct CDR3 sequences; 10% to 15% occur once, and the top ten carry 2.5% to 4%. Sample: PBMCs or a T cell subset sorted from them (not recorded which). The receptors shown here come from a man younger than 35 who had mild COVID-19 (a few samples of this study predate the infection). Cell type and time point are not known.

This clonotype was recorded a few times. The chain recombines TRBV27 with TRBJ1-2; D is undetermined. Germline V gives CDR1 MNHEY, CDR2 SMNVEV (reference sequence). V lost 8 bases and J lost 2, with 9 bases in between. There are 12 residues in the CDR3. This CDR3 is CASAGRNYGYTF. CDR3 nucleotides: TGTGCCAGCGCCGGACGGAACTATGGCTACACCTTC.

The chain is built from TRBV10-3 and TRBJ2-5; D possibly matches TRBD1 or TRBD2 (5 bases each). In germline, CDR1 is ENHRY, CDR2 SYGVKD. The CDR3 is 12 residues long. Deletions cut 10 bases from V and 5 bases from J, with 14 bases between. The CDR3 DNA reads as TGTGCCACCGGGACCCCAGGGGAGACCCAGTACTTC. Translation gives CATGTPGETQYF.

The chain is built from TRBV24-1 and TRBJ2-3, with 9 nucleotides matching TRBD1. The CDR3 covers 15 residues. The J segment lost 4 bases and the V segment lost 6 bases, leaving 7 bases of the junction unmatched. Germline lookup yields CDR1 KGHDR and CDR2 SFDVKD. The CDR3 loop is CATSPGQGKPDTQYF. The DNA of the CDR3 is TGTGCCACCAGTCCCGGACAGGGGAAGCCAGATACGCAGTATTTT.

The CDR3 bases are TGTGCCAGCAGAAAGAGAGACAGGGGGGACTATGGCTACACCTTC. It translates to CASRKRDRGDYGYTF. The rearrangement joins TRBV7-2 to TRBJ1-2, with 9 bases aligning to TRBD1. The germline CDR1 and CDR2 sequences are SGHTA and FQGNSA. This CDR3 region has 15 residues. V gave up 6 bases and J gave up 3 bases; unmatched junction bases: 8.

The rearrangement joins TRBV27 to TRBJ2-1; D is perhaps TRBD2 (5 bases). CDR1 and CDR2 (germline): MNHEY, SMNVEV (reference sequence). V shed 4 bases and J shed 4 bases, with 20 bases lying between them. The CDR3 has 17 amino acids. The CDR3, as DNA: TGTGCCAGCAGTTCCCCCCTACGGACTTCTCGATACAATGAGCAGTTCTTC. It yields the protein CASSSPLRTSRYNEQFF.

The chain carries TRBV7-2 and TRBJ1-2; D gene uncertain. The CDR3 runs 13 residues. The germline V and J ends were trimmed by 2 bases and 7 bases, with 11 bases remaining between them. The germline V gene has CDR1 SGHTA and CDR2 FQGNSA. CDR3 sequence reads: CASSLYGSPGYTF. The CDR3 DNA reads TGTGCCAGCAGCTTATACGGGTCCCCTGGCTACACCTTC.

The chain couples TRBV5-1 to TRBJ2-5; D is unresolved. Germline loops: CDR1 SGHRS, CDR2 YFSETQ. The V end was cut by 1 base, the J end by 4 bases, with 11 bases between. The CDR3 is 14 amino acids. CDR3 protein: CASSLSATRETQYF. The CDR3 nucleotides are TGCGCCAGCAGCTTGTCAGCTACCCGAGAGACCCAGTACTTC.

The sample holds a few counts of this clonotype. The rearrangement uses TRBV20-1 and TRBJ2-3; D remains unclear. The germline CDR1 and CDR2 sequences are DFQATT and SNEGSKA (reference sequence). The V end was cut by 7 bases, the J end by 7 bases, with 15 bases between. The CDR3 contains 12 residues. The CDR3 DNA reads as TGCAGTGTGGAGAACGCGGCCTATACGCAGTATTTT. Translating gives CSVENAAYTQYF.

At least ten counts were recorded for this clonotype. The J gene is TRBJ2-4, the V gene TRBV4-2, with TRBD1 as a possible D gene (5 bases). Trimming removed 1 base at V and 8 bases at J, with 12 bases between. The CDR3 is 14 amino acids. CDR1 and CDR2 from the germline V gene are LGHNA and YNFKEQ. CDR3 nucleotides: TGTGCCAGCAGCCAAGGGGGCCAGTCGGACATTCAGTACTTC. Protein product: CASSQGGQSDIQYF.

V and J are TRBV6-5 and TRBJ1-2, with D uncertain. V shed 5 bases and J shed 0 bases, with 13 bases lying between them. The germline V gene encodes CDR1 MNHEY and CDR2 SVGAGI. The CDR3 is 15 amino acids. The CDR3 spells CASSDRALANYGYTF. The DNA of the CDR3 is TGTGCCAGCAGTGACCGGGCCCTAGCTAACTATGGCTACACCTTC.

This clonotype was seen a handful of times. The gene calls are TRBV12-3 or TRBV12-4 and TRBJ1-4, with D possibly being TRBD1 (6 bases). Trimming pared 7 bases from V and 1 base from J, leaving 16 bases between. The CDR3 length is 16 residues. In DNA, the CDR3 is TGTGCCAGCAAAGAAGGGGGGAGTATAACTAATGAAAAACTGTTTTTT. Translating gives CASKEGGSITNEKLFF.